The clone carrying this TCR beta chain came up many times. Its antigen remains unknown. These data are taken from a study of CD8 T cells in ankylosing spondylitis. Overall study results and limits: Disease-associated clones were CD8+ and fairly uncommon in peripheral blood. Seemingly distinctive of ankylosing spondylitis blood was a TCR beta motif formed by eight highly homologous variants. Reports say disease-linked clones showed up significantly more in matched ankylosing spondylitis synovial fluid.

For TCR beta, libraries came from quantitative 5'-RACE with molecular barcodes. TCRdb used MiXCR to reprocess the 5' RACE reads, holding one entry per CDR3 protein. This table holds roughly 200,000 distinct CDR3 sequences, 20% to 30% found once. Losses at the gene ends were 5 bases for V and 2 bases for J; bases not matched to a gene: 8. The length of the CDR3 is 15 residues. The V gene's germline CDR1 is DFQATT and CDR2 SNEGSKA (reference sequence). The V call is TRBV20-1, the J call TRBJ1-5; the match to TRBD1 covers 8 bases. This receptor was taken from a male donor with ankylosing spondylitis or in good health (not recorded which). The sequencing input was blood, either unsorted or a sorted T cell fraction (not recorded which). The CDR3 spells CSAGRGRDGNQPQHF. CDR3 DNA sequence: TGCAGTGCTGGCAGGGGGCGCGATGGCAATCAGCCCCAGCATTTT.